This T cell receptor beta chain was captured in a study of blood T cell repertoires in COVID-19. In the study overall: There were acute and convalescent COVID-19 samples, and they came from the United States, Italy and Spain.

Clones were sequenced by immunoSEQ multiplex PCR, and TCRdb holds only the in-frame ones, with some missing. The sample records 50,000 to 80,000 clones, over 85% being singletons. With V trimmed by 2 bases and J by 2 bases, 5 bases remained unmatched. Germline CDR1 and CDR2: LNHDA and SQIVND (reference sequence). The CDR3 runs to 15 residues. The specimen sequenced was peripheral blood. This TCR came from a man aged 55 to 70 with acute or convalescent COVID-19. The rearrangement uses TRBV19 and TRBJ1-1; 7 bases agree with TRBD1. The CDR3 DNA reads TGTGCCAGTAGTATAACCGGGACAGACAACACTGAAGCTTTCTTT. It translates to CASSITGTDNTEAFF.